The 13 T cell receptor beta chains below were found in one sample sequenced in a study of T-cell reconstitution after alpha-beta-depleted transplantation in children. Unique molecular identifiers tagged the TCRbeta library. TCRdb re-called the PCR reads with MiXCR, one entry per CDR3 protein. Counted here are under 70,000 distinct CDR3 sequences, 11% occurring once; the ten biggest clones make up over 10%. This material consisted of PBMCs, taken before TCRalphabeta/CD19-depleted stem cell transplant. The receptors were gathered from a boy aged 5-17 years with acute myeloid leukemia, due to receive a stem cell transplant.

This clonotype was counted ten times or more. The V gene is TRBV6-1, the J gene TRBJ1-4; 8 nucleotides line up with TRBD1. Germline assignment: CDR1 MNHNS and CDR2 SASEGT. The CDR3 runs to 15 residues. V dropped 10 bases and J dropped 7; count of bases not matched to a gene: 14. The CDR3 DNA sequence: TGTGCCACCTCTACCAGGGGGCGCGACAGTGAAAAACTGTTTTTT. The encoded protein is CATSTRGRDSEKLFF.

This clonotype was seen repeatedly, ten times or more. CDR3 DNA sequence: TGCAGTGCCCCCCGGGACAGGGCAATGTCTGGGGCCAACGTCCTGACTTTC. Encoded protein: CSAPRDRAMSGANVLTF. The chain is built from TRBV20-1 and TRBJ2-6; 9 bases agree with TRBD1. The CDR3 consists of 17 residues. V shed 6 bases, J shed 1 base, and the junction held 10 bases outside the gene matches. The germline gives CDR1 DFQATT, CDR2 SNEGSKA (reference sequence).

This clonotype was seen at least ten times. The chain recombines TRBV7-2 with TRBJ1-1; 7 bases are a match to TRBD1. Germline CDR1 and CDR2: SGHTA and FQGNSA. V lost 4 bases and J lost 6; bases outside the gene matches: 8. This CDR3 has 14 residues. CDR3 DNA: TGTGCCAGCAGCTCGGACAGGCGTACCGCTGAAGCTTTCTTT. Its protein is CASSSDRRTAEAFF.

The CDR3 nucleotides are TGTGCCAGCAGCGCATCCTACGAGCAGTACGTC. This codes for CASSASYEQYV. This chain connects TRBV7-8 to TRBJ2-7; D is undetermined. CDR1 and CDR2 (germline): SGHVS, FQNEAQ. CDR3 length equals 11 residues. V lost 5 bases, J lost 1 base, and 3 bases lay in between.

This clonotype has ten or more counts. The genes are TRBV3-1 and TRBJ2-1; 12 bases align to TRBD2. Germline CDR1 LGHDT, CDR2 YNNKEL (reference sequence). The ends lost 0 bases at V and 5 bases at J; junction bases unmatched: 8. The CDR3 spans 18 residues. The CDR3: CASSQDGLAGRQNNEQFF. The CDR3 DNA is TGTGCCAGCAGCCAAGATGGACTAGCGGGAAGACAAAACAATGAGCAGTTCTTC.

The chain combines TRBV19 with TRBJ1-2; TRBD1 might be the D (5 bases). The CDR3 length is 14 residues. Trimming removed 7 bases at V and 2 bases at J, with 14 bases between. Per germline, CDR1 LNHDA and CDR2 SQIVND (reference sequence). CDR3 DNA sequence: TGTGCCAGTACCTCGCGGGGGGTGAACTATGGCTACACCTTC. Amino acids: CASTSRGVNYGYTF.

There are many counts of this clonotype. The CDR3 nucleotides read TGCAGCGTCAGCAGGGGGCTGAAGGAGACCCAGTACTTC. Translation: CSVSRGLKETQYF. V gene TRBV29-1 combines with J gene TRBJ2-5; 8 bases map to TRBD1. The CDR3 spans 13 residues. CDR1 and CDR2 (germline): SQVTM, ANQGSEA. Trimming at V came to 6 bases and at J to 5 bases, leaving 8 bases not matched to a gene. Variable domain in full (rest from reference TRBV29-1 and TRBJ2-5): SAVISQKPSRDICQRGTSLTIQCQVDSQVTMMFWYRQQPGQSLTLIATANQGSEATYESGFVIDKFPISRPNLTFSTLTVSNMSPEDSSIYLCSVSRGLKETQYFGPGTRLLVL.

In its sample, this clonotype was seen many times. The rearrangement uses TRBV7-8 and TRBJ2-7; D is possibly TRBD1 (9 bases). Germline lookup yields CDR1 SGHVS and CDR2 FQNEAQ. V lost 4 bases to trimming and J lost 1 base, with 26 bases between them. The CDR3 is made up of 19 amino acids. Here the CDR3 DNA reads TGTGCCAGCAGCTACCGGGACAGGGAACCTAGCGGGTCGTCCTACGAGCAGTACTTC. Its protein product is CASSYRDREPSGSSYEQYF.

The chain carries TRBV21-1 and TRBJ2-3; whether TRBD1, the table's D call, matches the DNA was not checked. TRBV21-1 is recorded as a pseudogene. CDR3 length: 15 residues. This chain's CDR3 is CASSGRDRITDTQYF. CDR3 DNA: TGTGCCAGCAGCGGACGGGACAGAATCACAGATACGCAGTATTTT.

About this clonotype itself: Being one base from a much bigger clone, this may be a read error. No conserved phenylalanine or tryptophan is present at the end of the CDR3, so a read error is the likely explanation. The chain is built from TRBV2 and TRBJ2-5; D is perhaps TRBD1 (7 bases). The V end lost 6 bases, the J end lost 5 bases, and 16 bases lay between the germline ends. The CDR3 consists of 14 residues. Germline loops: CDR1 SNHLY, CDR2 FYNNEI. CDR3 in DNA: TGTGCCAGCAGACGGGTCAGGGGGGAGGAGACCCAGTACCTC. It encodes CASRRVRGEETQYL.

This clonotype was detected many times. The genes are TRBV7-2 and TRBJ2-5; 7 bases line up with TRBD1. The CDR3 spans 14 residues. V lost 2 bases, J lost 7 bases, and 7 bases stayed unmatched. Per germline, CDR1 SGHTA and CDR2 FQGNSA. The chain's CDR3 is CASSLSDRAGTQYF. CDR3 sequence (DNA): TGTGCCAGCAGCTTATCAGACAGGGCCGGGACCCAGTACTTC.

In its sample, this clonotype was seen many times. This chain connects TRBV29-1 to TRBJ2-3; no firm D call. CDR1 and CDR2 (germline): SQVTM, ANQGSEA. The length of the CDR3 is 12 residues. Deletions cut 3 bases from V and 2 bases from J, with 6 bases between. The chain's CDR3 is CSVEGLTDTQYF. The CDR3 region has the DNA TGCAGCGTTGAGGGCCTCACAGATACGCAGTATTTT.

The chain combines TRBV30 with TRBJ1-2; maybe TRBD1 (5 bases). Germline CDR1 GTSNPN, CDR2 SVGIG (reference sequence). The CDR3 covers 13 residues. V was shortened by 0 bases and J by 5 bases, with 10 bases between the two germline ends. The CDR3 is CAWSVQGWYGYTF. In DNA form, the CDR3 reads TGTGCCTGGAGTGTTCAGGGTTGGTATGGCTACACCTTC. Full variable domain (missing parts from reference TRBV30 and TRBJ1-2): SQTIHQWPATLVQPVGSPLSLECTVEGTSNPNLYWYRQAAGRGLQLLFYSVGIGQISSEVPQNLSASRPQDRQFILSSKKLLLSDSGFYLCAWSVQGWYGYTFGSGTRLTVV.